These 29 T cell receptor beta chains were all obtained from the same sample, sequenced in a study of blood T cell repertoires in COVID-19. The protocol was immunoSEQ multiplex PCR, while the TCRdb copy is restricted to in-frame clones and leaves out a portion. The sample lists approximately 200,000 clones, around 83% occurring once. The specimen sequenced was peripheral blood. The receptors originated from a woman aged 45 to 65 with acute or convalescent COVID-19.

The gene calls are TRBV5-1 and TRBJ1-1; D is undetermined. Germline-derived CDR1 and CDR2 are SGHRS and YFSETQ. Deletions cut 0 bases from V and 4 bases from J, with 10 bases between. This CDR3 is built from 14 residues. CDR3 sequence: CASSLDRRATEAFF. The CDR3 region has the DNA TGCGCCAGCAGCTTGGATAGGAGGGCCACTGAAGCTTTCTTT.

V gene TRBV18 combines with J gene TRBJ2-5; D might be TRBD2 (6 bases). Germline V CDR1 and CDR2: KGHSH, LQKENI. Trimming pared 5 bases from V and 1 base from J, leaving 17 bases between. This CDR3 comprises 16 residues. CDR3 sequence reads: CASSDDREISQETQYF. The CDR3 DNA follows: TGTGCCAGCTCAGACGACCGGGAGATATCCCAAGAGACCCAGTACTTC. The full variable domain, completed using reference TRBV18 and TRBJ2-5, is NAGVMQNPRHLVRRRGQEARLRCSPMKGHSHVYWYRQLPEEGLKFMVYLQKENIIDESGMPKERFSAEFPKEGPSILRIQQVVRGDSAAYFCASSDDREISQETQYFGPGTRLLVL.

For the CDR3, the DNA is TGTGCCAGCAGCACGGGACAGGGGGCCTACAATGAGCAGTTCTTC. Translation gives CASSTGQGAYNEQFF. The chain has TRBV7-2 and TRBJ2-1, with 11 bases aligning to TRBD1. The V gene end was trimmed by 5 bases and the J gene end by 2 bases; junction bases not matched to a gene: 2. CDR3 size: 15 residues. Germline V gives CDR1 SGHTA, CDR2 FQGNSA.

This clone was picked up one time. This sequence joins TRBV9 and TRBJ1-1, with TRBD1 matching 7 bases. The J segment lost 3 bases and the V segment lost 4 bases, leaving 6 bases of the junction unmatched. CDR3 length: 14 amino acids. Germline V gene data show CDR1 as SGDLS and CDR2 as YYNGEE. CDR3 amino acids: CASSTGTADTEAFF. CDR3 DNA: TGTGCCAGCAGCACCGGGACAGCGGACACTGAAGCTTTCTTT. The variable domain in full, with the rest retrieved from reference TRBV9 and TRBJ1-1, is DSGVTQTPKHLITATGQRVTLRCSPRSGDLSVYWYQQSLDQGLQFLIQYYNGEERAKGNILERFSAQQFPDLHSELNLSSLELGDSALYFCASSTGTADTEAFFGQGTRLTVV.

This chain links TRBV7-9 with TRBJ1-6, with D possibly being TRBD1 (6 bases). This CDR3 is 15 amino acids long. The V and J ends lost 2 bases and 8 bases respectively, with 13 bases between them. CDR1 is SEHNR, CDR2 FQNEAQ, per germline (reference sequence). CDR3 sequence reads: CASSLQGLRDSPLHF. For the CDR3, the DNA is TGTGCCAGCAGCTTACAGGGGCTGAGGGATTCACCCCTCCACTTT.

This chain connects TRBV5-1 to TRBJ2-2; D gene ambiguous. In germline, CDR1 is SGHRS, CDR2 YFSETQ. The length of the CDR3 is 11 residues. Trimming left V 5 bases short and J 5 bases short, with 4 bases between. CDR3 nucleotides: TGCGCCAGCAGGGAGACCGGGGAGCTGTTTTTT. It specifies CASRETGELFF.

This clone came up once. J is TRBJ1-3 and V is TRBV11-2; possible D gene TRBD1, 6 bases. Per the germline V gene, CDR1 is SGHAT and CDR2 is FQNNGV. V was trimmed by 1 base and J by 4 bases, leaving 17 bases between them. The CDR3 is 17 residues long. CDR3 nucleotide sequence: TGTGCCAGCAGCTTAGGCATGGCGGGGGCGACCGGAAACACCATATATTTT. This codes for CASSLGMAGATGNTIYF.

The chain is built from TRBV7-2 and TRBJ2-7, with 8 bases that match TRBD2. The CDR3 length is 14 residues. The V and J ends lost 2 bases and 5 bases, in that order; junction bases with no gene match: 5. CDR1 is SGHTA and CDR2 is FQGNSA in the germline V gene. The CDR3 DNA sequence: TGTGCCAGCAGCTTAAGGGCTAGCGGGCACGAGCAGTACTTC. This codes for CASSLRASGHEQYF.

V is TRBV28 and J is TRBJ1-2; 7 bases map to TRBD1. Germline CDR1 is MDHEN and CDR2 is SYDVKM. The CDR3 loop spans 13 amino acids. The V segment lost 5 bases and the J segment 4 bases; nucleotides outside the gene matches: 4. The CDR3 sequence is CASSRQGSYGYTF. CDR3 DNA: TGTGCCAGCAGTCGACAGGGATCCTATGGCTACACCTTC.

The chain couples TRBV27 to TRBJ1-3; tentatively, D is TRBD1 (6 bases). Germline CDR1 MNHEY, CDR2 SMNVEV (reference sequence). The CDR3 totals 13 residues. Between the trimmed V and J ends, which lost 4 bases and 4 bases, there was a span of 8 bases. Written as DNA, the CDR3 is TGTGCCAGCAGTTGGGGGCGCGGAAACACCATATATTTT. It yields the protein CASSWGRGNTIYF.

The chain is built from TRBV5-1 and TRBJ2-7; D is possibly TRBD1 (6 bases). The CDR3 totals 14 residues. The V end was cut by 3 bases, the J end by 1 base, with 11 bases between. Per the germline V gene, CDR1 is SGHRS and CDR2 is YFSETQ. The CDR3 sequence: CASSYRDMSYEQYF. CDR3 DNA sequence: TGCGCCAGCAGCTACCGGGACATGTCCTACGAGCAGTACTTC.

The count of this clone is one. CDR3 amino acids: CASSPLAGSRHEQFF. In DNA, the CDR3 is TGTGCCAGCAGCCCCCTAGCGGGGTCAAGACATGAGCAGTTCTTC. The J gene is TRBJ2-1, the V gene TRBV4-2; 9 bases line up with TRBD2. The CDR3 length is 15 residues. The V gene's germline CDR1 is LGHNA and CDR2 YNFKEQ. With V trimmed by 4 bases and J by 8 bases, 9 bases remained unmatched.

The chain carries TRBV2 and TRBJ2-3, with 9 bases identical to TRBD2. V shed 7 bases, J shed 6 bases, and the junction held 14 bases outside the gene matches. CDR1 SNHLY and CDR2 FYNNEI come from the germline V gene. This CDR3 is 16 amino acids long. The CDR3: CASTAGTSRRWDTQYF. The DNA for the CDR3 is TGTGCCAGCACCGCCGGGACTAGCCGCCGTTGGGATACGCAGTATTTT.

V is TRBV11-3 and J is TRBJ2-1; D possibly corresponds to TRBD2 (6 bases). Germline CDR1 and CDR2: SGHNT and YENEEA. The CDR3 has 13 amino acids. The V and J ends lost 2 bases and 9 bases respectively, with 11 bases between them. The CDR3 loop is CASSLKGRSEQFF. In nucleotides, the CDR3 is TGTGCCAGCAGCTTAAAGGGGAGGAGTGAGCAGTTCTTC.

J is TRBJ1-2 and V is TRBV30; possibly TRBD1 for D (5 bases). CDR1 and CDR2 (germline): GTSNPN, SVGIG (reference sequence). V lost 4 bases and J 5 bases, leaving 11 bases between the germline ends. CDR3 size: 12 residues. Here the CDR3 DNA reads TGTGCCTGGACTCAGGGAGGTTATGGCTACACCTTC. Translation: CAWTQGGYGYTF.

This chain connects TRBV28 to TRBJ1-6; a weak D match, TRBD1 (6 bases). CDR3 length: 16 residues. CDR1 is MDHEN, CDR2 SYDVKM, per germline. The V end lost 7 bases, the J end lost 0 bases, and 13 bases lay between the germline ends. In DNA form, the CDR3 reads TGTGCCAGCAAGGGGGACGGTCCCTCCTATAATTCACCCCTCCACTTT. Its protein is CASKGDGPSYNSPLHF.

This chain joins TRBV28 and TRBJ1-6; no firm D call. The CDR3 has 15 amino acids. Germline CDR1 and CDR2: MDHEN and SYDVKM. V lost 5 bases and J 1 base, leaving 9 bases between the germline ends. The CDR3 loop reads CASSTEGSYNSPLHF. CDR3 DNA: TGTGCCAGCAGTACGGAGGGTTCCTATAATTCACCCCTCCACTTT.

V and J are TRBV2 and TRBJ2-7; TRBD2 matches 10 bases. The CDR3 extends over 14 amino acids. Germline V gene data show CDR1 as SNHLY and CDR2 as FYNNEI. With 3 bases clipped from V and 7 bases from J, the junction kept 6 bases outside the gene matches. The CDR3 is CASSELAGVWEQYF. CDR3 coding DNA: TGTGCCAGCAGTGAGCTAGCGGGAGTATGGGAGCAGTACTTC.

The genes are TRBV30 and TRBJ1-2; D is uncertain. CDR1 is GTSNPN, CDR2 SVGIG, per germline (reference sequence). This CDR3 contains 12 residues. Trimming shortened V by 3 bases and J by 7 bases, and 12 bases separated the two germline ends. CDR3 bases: TGTGCCTGGAGATCGGGAGGAAGTGGCTACACCTTC. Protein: CAWRSGGSGYTF.

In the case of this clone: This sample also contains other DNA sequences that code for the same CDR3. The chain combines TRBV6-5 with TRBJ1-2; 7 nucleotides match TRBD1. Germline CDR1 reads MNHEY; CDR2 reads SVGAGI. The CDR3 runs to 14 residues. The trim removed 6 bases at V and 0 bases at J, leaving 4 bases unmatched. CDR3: CASSRQGANYGYTF. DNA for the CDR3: TGTGCCAGCAGCCGACAGGGCGCTAACTATGGCTACACCTTC.

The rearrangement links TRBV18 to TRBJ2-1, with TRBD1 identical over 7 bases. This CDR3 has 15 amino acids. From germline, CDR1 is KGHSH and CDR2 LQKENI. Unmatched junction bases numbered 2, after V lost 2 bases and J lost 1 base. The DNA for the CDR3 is TGTGCCAGCTCACCAGCGACAGGGTCCTACAATGAGCAGTTCTTC. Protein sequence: CASSPATGSYNEQFF.

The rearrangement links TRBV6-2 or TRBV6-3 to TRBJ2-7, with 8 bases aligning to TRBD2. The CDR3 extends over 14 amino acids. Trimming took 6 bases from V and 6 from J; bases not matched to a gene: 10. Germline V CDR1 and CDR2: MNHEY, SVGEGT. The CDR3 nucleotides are TGTGCCAGCAGCAGCGGGGGTCCCGTCGCCGAGCAGTACTTC. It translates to CASSSGGPVAEQYF.

CDR3 coding DNA: TGTGCCAGCAGCCGAGGCATGTCAGGGGCGGACACTGAAGCTTTCTTT. Its translation: CASSRGMSGADTEAFF. The chain couples TRBV3-1 (or the pseudogene TRBV3-2) to TRBJ1-1; TRBD1 is a possible D gene (6 bases). The CDR3 runs to 16 residues. CDR1 is LGHDT and CDR2 is YNNKEL in the germline V gene (reference sequence). Trimming removed 4 bases at V and 3 bases at J, with 18 bases between.

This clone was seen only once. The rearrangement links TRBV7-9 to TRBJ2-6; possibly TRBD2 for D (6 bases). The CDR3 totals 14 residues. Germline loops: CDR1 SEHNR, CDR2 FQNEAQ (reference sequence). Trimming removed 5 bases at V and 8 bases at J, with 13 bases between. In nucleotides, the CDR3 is TGTGCCAGCAGCGCTAGCGCGGGACCCAACGTCCTGACTTTC. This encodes CASSASAGPNVLTF.

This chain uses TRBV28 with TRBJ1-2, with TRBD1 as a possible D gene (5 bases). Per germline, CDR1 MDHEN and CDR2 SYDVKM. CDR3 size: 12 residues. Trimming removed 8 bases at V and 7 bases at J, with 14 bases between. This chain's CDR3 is CASGTDRTGYTF. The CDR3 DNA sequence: TGTGCCAGCGGAACCGACAGAACTGGCTACACCTTC.

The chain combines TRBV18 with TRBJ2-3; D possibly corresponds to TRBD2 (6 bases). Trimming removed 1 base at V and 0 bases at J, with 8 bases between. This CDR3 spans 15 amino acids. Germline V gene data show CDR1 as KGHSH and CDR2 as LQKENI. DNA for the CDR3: TGTGCCAGCTCACCACTGGGGACTAGCACAGATACGCAGTATTTT. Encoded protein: CASSPLGTSTDTQYF. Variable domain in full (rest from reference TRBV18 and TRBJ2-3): NAGVMQNPRHLVRRRGQEARLRCSPMKGHSHVYWYRQLPEEGLKFMVYLQKENIIDESGMPKERFSAEFPKEGPSILRIQQVVRGDSAAYFCASSPLGTSTDTQYFGPGTRLTVL.

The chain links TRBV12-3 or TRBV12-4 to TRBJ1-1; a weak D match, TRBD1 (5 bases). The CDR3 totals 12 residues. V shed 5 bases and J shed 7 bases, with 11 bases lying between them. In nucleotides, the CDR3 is TGTGCCAGCAGTCCTAGAAGGGGTGAAGCTTTCTTT. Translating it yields CASSPRRGEAFF.

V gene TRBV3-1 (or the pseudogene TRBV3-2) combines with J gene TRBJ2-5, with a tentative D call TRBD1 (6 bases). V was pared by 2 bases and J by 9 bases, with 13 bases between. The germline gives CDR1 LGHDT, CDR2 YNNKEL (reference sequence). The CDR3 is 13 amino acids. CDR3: CASSQRDKRAQYF. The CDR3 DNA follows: TGTGCCAGCAGCCAACGGGACAAGAGGGCCCAGTACTTC.

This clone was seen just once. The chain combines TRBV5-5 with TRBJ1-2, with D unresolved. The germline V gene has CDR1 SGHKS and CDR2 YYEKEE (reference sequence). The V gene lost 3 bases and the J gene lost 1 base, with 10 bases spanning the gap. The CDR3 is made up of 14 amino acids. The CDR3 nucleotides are TGTGCCAGCAGCTGGGCGATAGATAACTATGGCTACACCTTC. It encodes CASSWAIDNYGYTF. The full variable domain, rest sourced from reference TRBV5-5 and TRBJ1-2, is DAGVTQSPTHLIKTRGQQVTLRCSPISGHKSVSWYQQVLGQGPQFIFQYYEKEERGRGNFPDRFSARQFPNYSSELNVNALLLGDSALYLCASSWAIDNYGYTFGSGTRLTVV.